A selection of T cell receptor beta chains follows, all from one sample in a study of blood T cell repertoires in COVID-19. Assay: immunoSEQ multiplex PCR; the TCRdb copy retains only in-frame clones and omits some. The sample includes hundreds of thousands of clones, approximately 90% of them seen just once. The specimen was peripheral blood. These receptor sequences come from a man younger than 30 with COVID-19, enrolled during active disease. Both conserved end residues are part of each CDR3. Each record gives: D gene, V gene, clone size, J gene, CDR3 DNA, CDR3 protein. A D gene is named only where the DNA matches it firmly. Only some rows state a clone size, as once, few, many or a class for expanded clones.

>-|TRBV5-1|once|TRBJ2-1
TGCGCCAGCAGCTTGGTAGCGGTCAGGGGGTTGGGCAATGAGCAGTTCTTC
CASSLVAVRGLGNEQFF
>TRBD1|TRBV23-1|-|TRBJ1-5
TGCGCCAGGCGAACAGGGGGACGCAATCAGCCCCAGCATTTT
CARRTGGRNQPQHF
>TRBD2|TRBV19|-|TRBJ2-1
TGTGCCAGTAGGGGGGACTACGGAGGTGCTGAGCAGTTCTTC
CASRGDYGGAEQFF
>TRBD2|TRBV3-1/TRBV3-2|-|TRBJ2-1
TGTGCCAGCAGCCTAGCGGGAGGAGGATCTGCAGGGTGGCAGTTCTTC
CASSLAGGGSAGWQFF
>-|TRBV27|once|TRBJ2-5
TGTGCCAGCAGCGGACGGGTGGGGGGTCAAGAGACCCAGTACTTC
CASSGRVGGQETQYF
>-|TRBV2|-|TRBJ1-1
TGTGCCAGCAAGGGGGAGATGAACACTGAAGCTTTCTTT
CASKGEMNTEAFF
>-|TRBV27|-|TRBJ2-2
TGTGCCAGCAGTTTTGGACTCACATACACCGGGGAGCTGTTTTTT
CASSFGLTYTGELFF
>-|TRBV5-6|few|TRBJ2-7
TGTGCCAGCAGCTTGGGGCAGGGTGAGCAGTACTTC
CASSLGQGEQYF
>-|TRBV18|once|TRBJ2-7
TGTGCCAGCTCACAACCGGACGGACTCTCCTACGAGCAGTACTTC
CASSQPDGLSYEQYF
>TRBD2|TRBV27|-|TRBJ2-2
TGTGCCAGCAGTGCCCTAGCGGGGGGGGCCGGGGAGCTGTTTTTT
CASSALAGGAGELFF
>TRBD1|TRBV28|-|TRBJ2-1
TGTGCCAGCAATGAGGGACAGGGGACCTACAATGAGCAGTTCTTC
CASNEGQGTYNEQFF
>-|TRBV2|-|TRBJ2-5
TGTGCCAGCAGTGAAGCGCATGGAGGGTTGGGAGAGACCCAGTACTTC
CASSEAHGGLGETQYF
>-|TRBV15|-|TRBJ2-2
TGTGCCACCAGCAGAGATCCCGCGGGACCTCAATTATCCGGGGAGCTGTTTTTT
CATSRDPAGPQLSGELFF
>TRBD1|TRBV19|-|TRBJ2-1
TGTGCCAGTAGTGAAAACAGGGGATACAATGAGCAGTTCTTC
CASSENRGYNEQFF
>-|TRBV6-5|-|TRBJ2-1
TGTGCCAGCAGTTACTCGAGGGGGGGGGTTAGGAATGAGCAGTTCTTC
CASSYSRGGVRNEQFF
>-|TRBV5-1|-|TRBJ2-1
TGCGCCAGCAGCTTGGGACTCTCCAATGAGCAGTTCTTC
CASSLGLSNEQFF
>TRBD1|TRBV5-1|-|TRBJ2-2
TGCGCCAGCAGCCCACGAGCCGGGACAGGGTTATCCGGGGAGCTGTTTTTT
CASSPRAGTGLSGELFF
>TRBD2|TRBV3-1/TRBV3-2|-|TRBJ2-4
TGTGCCAGCAGCCGATTGGGGACTAGCGGGACCAAAAACATTCAGTACTTC
CASSRLGTSGTKNIQYF
>TRBD2|TRBV5-5|-|TRBJ2-1
TGTGCCAGCAGCTTGGCCTTCGGACTAGCGGACAACAATGAGCAGTTCTTC
CASSLAFGLADNNEQFF
>TRBD1|TRBV7-9|-|TRBJ2-7
TGTGCCAGCAGCTTAGCTTCTCCCTCAGACAGGGACTACGAGCAGTACTTC
CASSLASPSDRDYEQYF
>TRBD2|TRBV18|-|TRBJ2-4
TGTGCCAGCTCACCGGGACTAGCGGGAGAAAACATTCAGTACTTC
CASSPGLAGENIQYF
>-|TRBV6-5|-|TRBJ1-3
TGTGCCAGCAGTTACTCTCCAGGGGGAAACACCATATATTTT
CASSYSPGGNTIYF
>-|TRBV18|once|TRBJ2-1
TGTGCCAGCTCGTACAGGGTGAGCTCCTACAATGAGCAGTTCTTC
CASSYRVSSYNEQFF
>TRBD1|TRBV19|-|TRBJ2-7
TGTGCCAGTAGTACCCGGGACAGAATATACGAGCAGTACTTC
CASSTRDRIYEQYF
>TRBD1|TRBV5-4|-|TRBJ2-7
TGTGCCAGCAGCCAGGCCGGGACAGGAGAACACGAGCAGTACTTC
CASSQAGTGEHEQYF
>-|TRBV5-1|-|TRBJ2-7
TGCGCCAGCAGCTTAGGAGGGATCTCCTACGAGCAGTACTTC
CASSLGGISYEQYF
>-|TRBV5-1|-|TRBJ2-3
TGCGCCAGCAGCTTGCAGGGGGGAAGTAGCACAGATACGCAGTATTTT
CASSLQGGSSTDTQYF
>-|TRBV3-1/TRBV3-2|few|TRBJ2-1
TGTGCCAGCAGCCAAGATCGAGCGAGAGAGCAGTTCTTC
CASSQDRAREQFF
>-|TRBV5-1|-|TRBJ1-3
TGCGCCAGCAGCAGCGGGACTTCTGGAAACACCATATATTTT
CASSSGTSGNTIYF
>-|TRBV19|-|TRBJ2-1
TGTGCCAGTAGTATATTTAGCCCCCCTGCGATTCAGTTCTTC
CASSIFSPPAIQFF
>-|TRBV7-8|-|TRBJ2-7
TGTGCCAGCAGCTTAGCTAGACCGGGACACAGACTCTCCTACGAGCAGTACTTC
CASSLARPGHRLSYEQYF
>TRBD1|TRBV11-3|-|TRBJ2-5
TGTGCCAGCAGCAGGACAGGGGGCTTGGAGACCCAGTACTTC
CASSRTGGLETQYF
>TRBD1|TRBV19|-|TRBJ2-1
TGTGCCAGTAGTACTGGACAGGAGAGCTACAATGAGCAGTTCTTC
CASSTGQESYNEQFF
>TRBD2|TRBV7-9|-|TRBJ2-3
TGTGCCAGCAGCTTCGGGGGGGTGGCAGATACGCAGTATTTT
CASSFGGVADTQYF
>TRBD2|TRBV19|once|TRBJ2-6
TGTGCCAGTAGACTAGCGGGGGTGGTCTCTGGGGCCAACGTCCTGACTTTC
CASRLAGVVSGANVLTF
>-|TRBV18|-|TRBJ2-7
TGTGCCAGCTCACCACCCAGTACGGGCTACGAGCAGTACTTC
CASSPPSTGYEQYF
>TRBD1|TRBV7-9|-|TRBJ1-3
TGTGCCAGCAGTTCCACAGGGGAGGGAAACACCATATATTTT
CASSSTGEGNTIYF
>-|TRBV19|-|TRBJ1-3
TGTGCCAGTACGGCCACCGGGGGGTTAGGAAACACCATATATTTT
CASTATGGLGNTIYF
>TRBD2|TRBV28|-|TRBJ2-2
TGTGCCAGCATGGGAGGGACCTTTGTAGGGGAGCTGTTTTTT
CASMGGTFVGELFF
>TRBD1|TRBV5-1|-|TRBJ1-2
TGCGCCAGCAGCTTGTCACCAGGGGGCGACTATGGCTACACCTTC
CASSLSPGGDYGYTF
>TRBD1|TRBV2|-|TRBJ2-5
TGTGCCAGCAGTGAACTACAGGGGGAAGAGACCCAGTACTTC
CASSELQGEETQYF
>-|TRBV23-1|-|TRBJ2-6
TGCGCGGGCCAGGGGAGCTCTGGGGCCAACGTCCTGACTTTC
CAGQGSSGANVLTF
>-|TRBV24-1|-|TRBJ2-5
TGTGCCACCAGTGATTTGCGTACAGGGAGCGAGACCCAGTACTTC
CATSDLRTGSETQYF
>TRBD1|TRBV3-1/TRBV3-2|-|TRBJ2-3
TGTGCCAGCAGCCCCCTAAGCGGAGGACAGGGGAGGTATTTT
CASSPLSGGQGRYF
>-|TRBV30|-|TRBJ1-1
TGTGCCTGGACAGGGGCCCTGAACACTGAAGCTTTCTTT
CAWTGALNTEAFF